What follows are 2 T cell receptor beta chains derived from one specimen sequenced in a study of T cell responses to AZD1222 COVID-19 vaccine. The data were produced by immunoSEQ multiplex PCR, yet TCRdb's version contains in-frame clones alone and is incomplete. In the table there are about 140,000 clones, around 92% of which are singletons. Material: peripheral blood, obtained on day 0 of AZD1222 vaccination. The receptors originated from an adult in good health.

V usage is TRBV19 and J usage is TRBJ2-5, with a weak D call TRBD2 (6 bases). This CDR3 is built from 13 residues. CDR1 LNHDA and CDR2 SQIVND come from the germline V gene (reference sequence). V was shortened by 5 bases and J by 4 bases, with 11 bases between the two germline ends. Here the CDR3 DNA reads TGTGCCAGTAGTGTTGGGCGGGGAGAGACCCAGTACTTC. It yields the protein CASSVGRGETQYF.

This chain connects TRBV6-5 to TRBJ1-1; 7 nucleotides line up with TRBD1. CDR3 length: 13 residues. Germline V gene sequence: CDR1 MNHEY, CDR2 SVGAGI. V dropped 10 bases and J dropped 3; count of bases not matched to a gene: 8. The DNA of the CDR3 is TGTGCCACCAGGGGGAAGGGGGACACTGAAGCTTTCTTT. Its protein is CATRGKGDTEAFF.